A single sample gave rise to the 5 T cell receptor beta chains below, sequenced in a study of cytomegalovirus exposure and HLA in healthy donors. Repertoires were generated with immunoSEQ multiplex PCR, while TCRdb's copy carries only in-frame clones and drops some. The repertoire consists of more than 55,000 clones, with 75% to 95% occurring once and the leading ten covering about 3%. Sequenced sample: PBMCs. The source of these receptors is a man between 18 and 35 years old in good health and CMV-seronegative.

The genes are TRBV5-1 and TRBJ2-1; D is uncertain. This CDR3 comprises 15 residues. Trimming pared 4 bases from V and 0 bases from J, leaving 11 bases between. Germline V gene data show CDR1 as SGHRS and CDR2 as YFSETQ. CDR3 sequence: CASSLDMSSYNEQFF. CDR3 nucleotide sequence: TGCGCCAGCAGCCTCGATATGAGCTCCTACAATGAGCAGTTCTTC.

V and J are TRBV27 and TRBJ2-1; 10 bases match TRBD2. The length of the CDR3 is 16 residues. Looked up from germline, CDR1 is MNHEY and CDR2 is SMNVEV (reference sequence). The V segment lost 5 bases and the J segment 0 bases; nucleotides outside the gene matches: 4. CDR3: CASSIRTSGSYNEQFF. The DNA for the CDR3 is TGTGCCAGCAGTATTCGGACTAGCGGCTCCTACAATGAGCAGTTCTTC.

The chain uses TRBV28 and TRBJ1-3; 8 bases line up with TRBD1. CDR3 size: 15 residues. Trimming at V came to 5 bases and at J to 4 bases, leaving 7 bases not matched to a gene. Germline CDR1 is MDHEN and CDR2 is SYDVKM. The DNA of the CDR3 is TGTGCCAGCAGTCCGGACAGGGTGTTCGGAAACACCATATATTTT. Encoded protein: CASSPDRVFGNTIYF. The variable domain in full, with the rest retrieved from reference TRBV28 and TRBJ1-3, is DVKVTQSSRYLVKRTGEKVFLECVQDMDHENMFWYRQDPGLGLRLIYFSYDVKMKEKGDIPEGYSVSREKKERFSLILESASTNQTSMYLCASSPDRVFGNTIYFGEGSWLTVV.

The chain recombines TRBV18 with TRBJ1-1, with TRBD1 identical over 8 bases. The CDR3 contains 13 residues. Germline V gene sequence: CDR1 KGHSH, CDR2 LQKENI. J was trimmed by 9 bases and V by 2 bases; bases with no gene match: 5. CDR3 loop: CASSPTQGAQAFF. The CDR3, as DNA: TGTGCCAGCTCACCAACTCAGGGGGCCCAAGCTTTCTTT.

V is TRBV5-4 and J is TRBJ2-7; D is uncertain. This CDR3 contains 12 residues. Between the trimmed V and J ends, which lost 5 bases and 0 bases, there was a span of 6 bases. In germline, CDR1 is SGHNT, CDR2 YYREEE (reference sequence). DNA of the CDR3: TGTGCCAGCAGTTCGAGCTCCTACGAGCAGTACTTC. It translates to CASSSSSYEQYF.